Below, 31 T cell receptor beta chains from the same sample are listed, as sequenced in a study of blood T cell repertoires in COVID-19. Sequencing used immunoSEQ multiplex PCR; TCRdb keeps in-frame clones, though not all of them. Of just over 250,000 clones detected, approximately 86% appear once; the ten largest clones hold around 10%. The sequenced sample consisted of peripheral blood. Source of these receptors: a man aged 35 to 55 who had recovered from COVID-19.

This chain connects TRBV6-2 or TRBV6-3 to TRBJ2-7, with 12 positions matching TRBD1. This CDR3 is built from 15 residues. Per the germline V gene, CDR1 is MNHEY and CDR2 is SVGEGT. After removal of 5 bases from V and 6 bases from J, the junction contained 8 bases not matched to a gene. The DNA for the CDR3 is TGTGCCAGCAGTGTAGCCGGGACAGGGGGCCGCGAGCAGTACTTC. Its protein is CASSVAGTGGREQYF.

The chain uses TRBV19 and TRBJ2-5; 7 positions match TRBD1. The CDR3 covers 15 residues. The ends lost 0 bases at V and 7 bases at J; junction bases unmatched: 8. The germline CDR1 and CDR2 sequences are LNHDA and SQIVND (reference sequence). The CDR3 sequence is CASSIEAGGMGTQYF. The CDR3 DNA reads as TGTGCCAGTAGTATAGAAGCAGGGGGAATGGGGACCCAGTACTTC. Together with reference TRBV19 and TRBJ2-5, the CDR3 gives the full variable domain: DGGITQSPKYLFRKEGQNVTLSCEQNLNHDAMYWYRQDPGQGLRLIYYSQIVNDFQKGDIAEGYSVSREKKESFPLTVTSAQKNPTAFYLCASSIEAGGMGTQYFGPGTRLLVL.

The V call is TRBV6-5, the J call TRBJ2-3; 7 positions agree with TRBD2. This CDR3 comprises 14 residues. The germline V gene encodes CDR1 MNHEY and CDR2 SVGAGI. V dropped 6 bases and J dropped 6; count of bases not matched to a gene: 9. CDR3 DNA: TGTGCCAGCAGCCAGCTAGCGGCTGGGGATACGCAGTATTTT. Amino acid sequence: CASSQLAAGDTQYF.

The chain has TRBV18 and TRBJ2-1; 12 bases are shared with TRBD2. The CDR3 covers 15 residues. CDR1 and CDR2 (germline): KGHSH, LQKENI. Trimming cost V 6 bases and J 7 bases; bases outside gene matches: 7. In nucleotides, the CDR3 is TGTGCCAGCTCTCCTAGCGGGGGGGCGTATAATGAGCAGTTCTTC. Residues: CASSPSGGAYNEQFF.

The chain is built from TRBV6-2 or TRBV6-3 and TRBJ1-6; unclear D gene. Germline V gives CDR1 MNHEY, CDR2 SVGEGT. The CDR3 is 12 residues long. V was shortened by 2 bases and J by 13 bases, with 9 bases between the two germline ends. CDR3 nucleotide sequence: TGTGCCAGCAGTTACCGGGAAAGGCCCCTCCACTTT. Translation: CASSYRERPLHF.

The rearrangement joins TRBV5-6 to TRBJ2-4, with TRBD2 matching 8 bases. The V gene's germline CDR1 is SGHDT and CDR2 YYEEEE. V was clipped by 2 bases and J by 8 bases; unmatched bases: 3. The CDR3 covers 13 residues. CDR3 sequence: CASSLAGADIQYF. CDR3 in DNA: TGTGCCAGCAGCTTAGCGGGAGCGGACATTCAGTACTTC.

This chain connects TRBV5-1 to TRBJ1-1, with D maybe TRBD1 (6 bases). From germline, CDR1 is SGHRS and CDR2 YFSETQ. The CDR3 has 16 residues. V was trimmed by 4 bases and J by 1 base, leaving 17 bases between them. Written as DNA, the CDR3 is TGCGCCAGCAGCAGAAGCTCCGGGACAACGAACACTGAAGCTTTCTTT. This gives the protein CASSRSSGTTNTEAFF. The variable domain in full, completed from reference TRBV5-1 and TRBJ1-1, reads KAGVTQTPRYLIKTRGQQVTLSCSPISGHRSVSWYQQTPGQGLQFLFEYFSETQRNKGNFPGRFSGRQFSNSRSEMNVSTLELGDSALYLCASSRSSGTTNTEAFFGQGTRLTVV.

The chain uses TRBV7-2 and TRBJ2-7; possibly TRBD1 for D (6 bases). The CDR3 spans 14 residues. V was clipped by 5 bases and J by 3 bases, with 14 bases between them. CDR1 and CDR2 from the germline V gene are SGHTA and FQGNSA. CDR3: CASSNGDTLYEQYF. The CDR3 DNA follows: TGTGCCAGCAGCAACGGGGACACACTCTACGAGCAGTACTTC.

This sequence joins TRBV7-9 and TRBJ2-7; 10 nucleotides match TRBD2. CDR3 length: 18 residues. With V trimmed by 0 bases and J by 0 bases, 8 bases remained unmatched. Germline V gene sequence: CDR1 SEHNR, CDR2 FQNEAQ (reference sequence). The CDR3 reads CASSLARSSGSPSYEQYF. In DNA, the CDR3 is TGTGCCAGCAGCTTAGCGCGATCTAGCGGGAGTCCCTCCTACGAGCAGTACTTC.

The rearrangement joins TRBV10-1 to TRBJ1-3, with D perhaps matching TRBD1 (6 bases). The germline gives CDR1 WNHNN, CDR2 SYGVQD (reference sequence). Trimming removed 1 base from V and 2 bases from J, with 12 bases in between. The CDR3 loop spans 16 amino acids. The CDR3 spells CASSELGRQAGNTIYF. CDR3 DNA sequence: TGCGCCAGCAGTGAGTTAGGGAGACAGGCTGGAAACACCATATATTTT.

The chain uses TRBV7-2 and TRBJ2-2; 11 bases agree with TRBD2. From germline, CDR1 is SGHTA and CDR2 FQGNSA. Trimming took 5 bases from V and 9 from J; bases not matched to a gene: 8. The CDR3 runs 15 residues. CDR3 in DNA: TGTGCCAGCAGCCTGGGACTAGCGGCTTCTCGGGAGCTGTTTTTT. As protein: CASSLGLAASRELFF.

CDR3 residues: CASSFELAGDSTDTQYF. CDR3 coding DNA: TGTGCCAGCAGTTTCGAATTGGCAGGGGATAGCACAGATACGCAGTATTTT. The V and J genes are TRBV28 and TRBJ2-3, with a possible D match to TRBD1 (6 bases). Germline V gives CDR1 MDHEN, CDR2 SYDVKM. This CDR3 comprises 17 residues. Between the trimmed V and J ends, which lost 3 bases and 0 bases, there was a span of 16 bases. The full variable domain, its missing parts supplied by reference TRBV28 and TRBJ2-3, is DVKVTQSSRYLVKRTGEKVFLECVQDMDHENMFWYRQDPGLGLRLIYFSYDVKMKEKGDIPEGYSVSREKKERFSLILESASTNQTSMYLCASSFELAGDSTDTQYFGPGTRLTVL.

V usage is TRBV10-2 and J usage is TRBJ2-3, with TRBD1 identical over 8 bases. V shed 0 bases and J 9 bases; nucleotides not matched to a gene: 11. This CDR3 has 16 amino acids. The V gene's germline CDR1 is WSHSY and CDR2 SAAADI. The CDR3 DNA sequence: TGCGCCAGCAGTGAGTCGGGGACAGGAGGAAAGGTGACGCAGTATTTT. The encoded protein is CASSESGTGGKVTQYF.

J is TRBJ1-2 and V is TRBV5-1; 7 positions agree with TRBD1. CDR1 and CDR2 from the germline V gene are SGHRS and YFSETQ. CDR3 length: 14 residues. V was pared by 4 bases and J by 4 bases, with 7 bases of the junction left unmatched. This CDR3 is CASSAGTEGYGYTF. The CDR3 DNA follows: TGCGCCAGCAGCGCAGGGACAGAGGGCTATGGCTACACCTTC.

Here the CDR3 DNA reads TGTGCCAGCAGCCAGGGCGGGAGGCACCCCTACGAGCAGTACTTC. Amino acids: CASSQGGRHPYEQYF. V is TRBV3-1 (or the pseudogene TRBV3-2) and J is TRBJ2-7; 8 bases are shared with TRBD2. V lost 3 bases and J lost 2; bases outside the gene matches: 6. CDR1 LGHDT and CDR2 YNNKEL come from the germline V gene (reference sequence). The CDR3 contains 15 residues.

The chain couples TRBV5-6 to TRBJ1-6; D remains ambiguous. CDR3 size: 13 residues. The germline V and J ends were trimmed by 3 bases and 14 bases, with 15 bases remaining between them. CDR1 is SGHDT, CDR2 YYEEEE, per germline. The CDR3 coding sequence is TGTGCCAGCAGCTCCTGGCCGAGCGGGACCCTCCACTTT. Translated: CASSSWPSGTLHF.

For the CDR3, the DNA is TGTGCCAGCAGTTACGCAGGCCGACAGTTCTTC. Translation: CASSYAGRQFF. V is TRBV6-5 and J is TRBJ2-1; D call uncertain. V shed 2 bases and J shed 13 bases, with 9 bases lying between them. This CDR3 spans 11 amino acids. Germline CDR1 is MNHEY and CDR2 is SVGAGI.

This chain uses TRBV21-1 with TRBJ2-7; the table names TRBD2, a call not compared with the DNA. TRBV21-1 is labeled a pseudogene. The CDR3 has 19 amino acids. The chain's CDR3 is CASSSIIAGGLKRLYEQYF. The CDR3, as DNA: TGTGCCAGCAGCTCCATAATAGCGGGGGGGCTTAAAAGACTCTACGAGCAGTACTTC.

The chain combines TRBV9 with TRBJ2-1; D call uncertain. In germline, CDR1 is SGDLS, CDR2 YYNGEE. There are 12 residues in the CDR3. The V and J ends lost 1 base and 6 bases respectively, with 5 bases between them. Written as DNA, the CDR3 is TGTGCCAGCAGCGTAACTCCCAATGAGCAGTTCTTC. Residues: CASSVTPNEQFF.

The CDR3 protein is CASSESPAGAHFNEQFF. DNA of the CDR3: TGCGCCAGCAGTGAGTCCCCGGCGGGAGCGCATTTTAATGAGCAGTTCTTC. The rearrangement links TRBV10-1 to TRBJ2-1; the match to TRBD2 covers 7 bases. The CDR3 contains 17 residues. Looked up from germline, CDR1 is WNHNN and CDR2 is SYGVQD (reference sequence). The junction had 12 bases not matched to a gene; V was cut back by 0 bases and J by 7 bases.

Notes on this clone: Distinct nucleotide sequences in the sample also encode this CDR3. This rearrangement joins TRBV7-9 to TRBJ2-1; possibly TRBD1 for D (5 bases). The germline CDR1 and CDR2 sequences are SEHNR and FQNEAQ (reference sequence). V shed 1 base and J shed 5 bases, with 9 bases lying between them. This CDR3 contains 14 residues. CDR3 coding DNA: TGTGCCAGCAGCTTAGGACAGCTAAACAATGAGCAGTTCTTC. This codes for CASSLGQLNNEQFF.

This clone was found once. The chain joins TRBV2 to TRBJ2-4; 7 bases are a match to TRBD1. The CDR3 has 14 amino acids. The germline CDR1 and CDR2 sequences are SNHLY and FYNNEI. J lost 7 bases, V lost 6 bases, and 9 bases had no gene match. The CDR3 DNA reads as TGTGCCAGCAGCCGGGACAGCCCTATTAACATTCAGTACTTC. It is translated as CASSRDSPINIQYF.

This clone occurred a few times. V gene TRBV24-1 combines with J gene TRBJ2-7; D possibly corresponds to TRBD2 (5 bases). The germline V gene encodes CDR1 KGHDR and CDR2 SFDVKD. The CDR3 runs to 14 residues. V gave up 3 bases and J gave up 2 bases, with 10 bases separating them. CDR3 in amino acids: CATSDGNGTYEQYF. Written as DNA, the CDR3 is TGTGCCACCAGTGATGGAAACGGGACCTACGAGCAGTACTTC.

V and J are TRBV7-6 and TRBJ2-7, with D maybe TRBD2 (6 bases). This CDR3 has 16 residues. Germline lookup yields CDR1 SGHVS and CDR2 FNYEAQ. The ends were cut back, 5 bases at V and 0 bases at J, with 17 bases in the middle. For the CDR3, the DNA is TGTGCCAGCAGCCCAGGGTGGGGGGACGCCTCCTACGAGCAGTACTTC. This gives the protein CASSPGWGDASYEQYF.

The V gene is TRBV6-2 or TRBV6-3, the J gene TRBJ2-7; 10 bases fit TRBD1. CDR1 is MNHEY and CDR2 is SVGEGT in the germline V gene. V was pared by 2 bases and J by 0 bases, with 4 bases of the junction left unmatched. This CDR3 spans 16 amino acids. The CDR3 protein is CASSYGTGVNSYEQYF. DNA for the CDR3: TGTGCCAGCAGTTACGGGACAGGGGTTAACTCCTACGAGCAGTACTTC.

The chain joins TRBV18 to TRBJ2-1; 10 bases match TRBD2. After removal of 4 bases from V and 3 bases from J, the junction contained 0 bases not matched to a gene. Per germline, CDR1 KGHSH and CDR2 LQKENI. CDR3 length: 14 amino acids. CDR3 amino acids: CASSQREGYNEQFF. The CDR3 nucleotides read TGTGCCAGCTCACAGCGGGAGGGCTACAATGAGCAGTTCTTC.

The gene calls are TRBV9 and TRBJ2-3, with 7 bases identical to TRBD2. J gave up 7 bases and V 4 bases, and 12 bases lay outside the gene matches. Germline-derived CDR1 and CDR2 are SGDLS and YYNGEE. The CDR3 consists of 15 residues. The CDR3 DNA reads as TGTGCCAGCAGCCCGGGGGGTGGCGGGGAAAATACGCAGTATTTT. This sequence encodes CASSPGGGGENTQYF.

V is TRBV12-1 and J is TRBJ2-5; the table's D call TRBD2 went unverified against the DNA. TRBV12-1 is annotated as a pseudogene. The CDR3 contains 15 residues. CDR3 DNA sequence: TGTGCCAGCAGCCTTCGCTCTAGCGGGAGTCTGTCCCAGTACTTC. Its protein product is CASSLRSSGSLSQYF.

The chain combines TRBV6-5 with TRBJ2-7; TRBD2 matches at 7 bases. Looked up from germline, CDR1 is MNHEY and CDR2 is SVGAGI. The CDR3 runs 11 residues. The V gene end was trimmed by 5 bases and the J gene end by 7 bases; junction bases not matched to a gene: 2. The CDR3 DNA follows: TGTGCCAGCAGTAACGGGGGGGAGCAGTACTTC. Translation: CASSNGGEQYF.

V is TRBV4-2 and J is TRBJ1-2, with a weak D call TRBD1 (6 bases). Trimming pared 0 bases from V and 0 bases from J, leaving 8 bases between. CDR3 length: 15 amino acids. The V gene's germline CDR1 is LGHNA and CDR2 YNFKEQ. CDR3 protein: CASSQENRANYGYTF. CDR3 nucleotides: TGTGCCAGCAGCCAAGAGAACAGGGCTAACTATGGCTACACCTTC.

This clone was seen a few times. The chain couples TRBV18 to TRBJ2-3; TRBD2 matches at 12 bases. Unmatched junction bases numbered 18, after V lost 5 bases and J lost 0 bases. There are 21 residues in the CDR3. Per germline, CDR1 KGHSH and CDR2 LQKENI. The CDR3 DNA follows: TGTGCCAGCTCAAGACTAGCGGGAGTTAGTATGGTGATTTCTAGCACAGATACGCAGTATTTT. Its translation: CASSRLAGVSMVISSTDTQYF.